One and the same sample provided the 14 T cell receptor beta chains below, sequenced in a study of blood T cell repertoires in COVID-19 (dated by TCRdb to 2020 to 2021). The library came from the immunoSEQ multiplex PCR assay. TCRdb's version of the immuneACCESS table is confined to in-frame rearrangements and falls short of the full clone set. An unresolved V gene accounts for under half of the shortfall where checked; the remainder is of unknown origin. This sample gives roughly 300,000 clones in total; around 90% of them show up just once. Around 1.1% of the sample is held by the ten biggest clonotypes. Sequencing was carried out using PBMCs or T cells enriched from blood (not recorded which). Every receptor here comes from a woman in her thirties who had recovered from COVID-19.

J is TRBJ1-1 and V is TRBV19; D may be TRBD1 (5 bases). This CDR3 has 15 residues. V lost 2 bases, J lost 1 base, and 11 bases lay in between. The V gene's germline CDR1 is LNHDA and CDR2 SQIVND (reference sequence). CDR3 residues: CASSITGGANTEAFF. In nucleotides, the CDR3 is TGTGCCAGTAGTATAACCGGCGGGGCGAACACTGAAGCTTTCTTT.

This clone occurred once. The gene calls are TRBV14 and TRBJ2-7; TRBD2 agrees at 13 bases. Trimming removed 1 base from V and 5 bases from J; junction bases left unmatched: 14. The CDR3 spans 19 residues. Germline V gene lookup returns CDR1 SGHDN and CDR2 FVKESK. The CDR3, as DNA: TGTGCCAGCAGCCAAGGGGGCAGGGTAGGACTAGCGGGAGCACACGAGCAGTACTTC. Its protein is CASSQGGRVGLAGAHEQYF.

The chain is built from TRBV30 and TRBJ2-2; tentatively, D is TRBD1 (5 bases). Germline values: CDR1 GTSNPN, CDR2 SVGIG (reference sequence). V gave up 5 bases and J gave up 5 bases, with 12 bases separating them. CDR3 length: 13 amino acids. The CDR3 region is CAWVGQGTGELFF. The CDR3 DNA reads TGTGCCTGGGTGGGCCAGGGAACCGGGGAGCTGTTTTTT.

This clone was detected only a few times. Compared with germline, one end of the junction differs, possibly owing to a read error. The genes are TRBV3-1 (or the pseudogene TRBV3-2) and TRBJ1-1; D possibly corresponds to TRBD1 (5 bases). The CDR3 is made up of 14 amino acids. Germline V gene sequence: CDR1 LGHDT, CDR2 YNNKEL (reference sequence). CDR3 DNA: TGTGCCAGCAGCCAACGGGCAGGGAACGCTGAAGCTTTCTTT. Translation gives CASSQRAGNAEAFF.

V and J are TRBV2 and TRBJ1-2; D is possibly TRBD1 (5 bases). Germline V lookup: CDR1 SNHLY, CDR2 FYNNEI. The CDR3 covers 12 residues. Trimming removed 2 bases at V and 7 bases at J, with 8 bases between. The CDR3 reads CASSEQGIGYTF. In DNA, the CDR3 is TGTGCCAGCAGTGAACAGGGCATTGGCTACACCTTC. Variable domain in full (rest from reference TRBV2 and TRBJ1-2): EPEVTQTPSHQVTQMGQEVILRCVPISNHLYFYWYRQILGQKVEFLVSFYNNEISEKSEIFDDQFSVERPDGSNFTLKIRSTKLEDSAMYFCASSEQGIGYTFGSGTRLTVV.

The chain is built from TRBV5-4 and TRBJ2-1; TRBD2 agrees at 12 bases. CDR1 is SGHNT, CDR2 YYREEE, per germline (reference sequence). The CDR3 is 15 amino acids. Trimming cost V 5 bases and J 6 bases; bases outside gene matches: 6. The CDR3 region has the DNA TGTGCCAGCAGTACTGGACTAGCGGGAATCAATGAGCAGTTCTTC. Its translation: CASSTGLAGINEQFF.

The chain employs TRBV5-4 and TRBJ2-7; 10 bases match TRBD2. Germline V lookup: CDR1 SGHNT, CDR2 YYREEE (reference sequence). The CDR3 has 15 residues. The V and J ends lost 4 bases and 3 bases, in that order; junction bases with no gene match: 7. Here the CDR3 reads CASSPLAGGIYEQYF. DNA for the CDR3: TGTGCCAGCAGCCCGTTAGCGGGAGGTATCTACGAGCAGTACTTC.

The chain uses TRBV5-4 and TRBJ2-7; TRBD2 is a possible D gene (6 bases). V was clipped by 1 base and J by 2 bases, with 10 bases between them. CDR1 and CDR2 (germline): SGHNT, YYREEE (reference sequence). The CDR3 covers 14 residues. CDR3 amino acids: CASSLTGVAYEQYF. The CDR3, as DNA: TGTGCCAGCAGCTTGACGGGAGTTGCCTACGAGCAGTACTTC.

The chain's CDR3 is CSASLEAPYGYTF. As DNA, the CDR3 is TGCAGTGCTAGTCTTGAGGCCCCCTATGGCTACACCTTC. This chain links TRBV20-1 with TRBJ1-2; no firm D call. Germline V gene sequence: CDR1 DFQATT, CDR2 SNEGSKA (reference sequence). There are 13 residues in the CDR3. V dropped 3 bases and J dropped 4 bases, with 12 bases sitting between them.

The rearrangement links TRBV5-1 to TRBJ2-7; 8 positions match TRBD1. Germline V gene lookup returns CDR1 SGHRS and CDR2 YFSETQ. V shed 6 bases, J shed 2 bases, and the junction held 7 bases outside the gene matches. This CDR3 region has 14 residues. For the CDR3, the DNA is TGCGCCAGCACAGACAGGGGTGGGGCCTACGAGCAGTACTTC. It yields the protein CASTDRGGAYEQYF.

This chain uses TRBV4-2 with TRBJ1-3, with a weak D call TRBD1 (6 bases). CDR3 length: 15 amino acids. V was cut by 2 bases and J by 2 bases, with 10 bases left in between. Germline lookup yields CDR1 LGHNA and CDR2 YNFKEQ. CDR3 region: CASSQRQEAGNTIYF. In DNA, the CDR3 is TGTGCCAGCAGCCAAAGACAGGAAGCTGGAAACACCATATATTTT.

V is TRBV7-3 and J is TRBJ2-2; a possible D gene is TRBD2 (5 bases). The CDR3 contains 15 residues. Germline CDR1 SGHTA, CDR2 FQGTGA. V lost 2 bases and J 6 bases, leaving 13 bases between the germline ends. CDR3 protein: CASSLFGVFPGELFF. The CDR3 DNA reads TGTGCCAGCAGCTTATTCGGGGTTTTCCCCGGGGAGCTGTTTTTT.

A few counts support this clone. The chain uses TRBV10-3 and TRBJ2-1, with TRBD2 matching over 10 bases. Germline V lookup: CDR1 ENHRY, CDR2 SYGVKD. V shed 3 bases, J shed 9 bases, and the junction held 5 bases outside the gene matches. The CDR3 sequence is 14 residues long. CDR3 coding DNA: TGTGCCATCAGTGAACCTAGCGGGAGTGGTGAGCAGTTCTTC. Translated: CAISEPSGSGEQFF.

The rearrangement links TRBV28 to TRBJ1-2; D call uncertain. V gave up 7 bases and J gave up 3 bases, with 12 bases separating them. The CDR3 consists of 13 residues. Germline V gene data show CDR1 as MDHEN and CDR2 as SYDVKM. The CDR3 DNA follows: TGTGCCAGCAATCTCTCCAGATACTATGGCTACACCTTC. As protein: CASNLSRYYGYTF.